This TCR beta chain was identified during a study of T-cell reconstitution after alpha-beta-depleted transplantation in children. The study, taken as a whole, reports: Surviving recipient cells, namely T cells and thymic progenitors, were the source of high day-60 TCRbeta diversity in some patients. Several hundred expanded graft clones reportedly supplied alpha-beta T cells about two months after transplant. Fresh T-cell production supplied most of the T-cell counts and diversity seen one year after transplant.

Unique molecular identifiers were built into the TCRbeta library. One entry per CDR3 protein, called by TCRdb with MiXCR from the PCR reads. The sample records a few hundred thousand distinct CDR3 sequences, approximately 12% being singletons. In the case of this clonotype: As yet, its antigen is unknown.

The V and J ends lost 5 bases and 4 bases, in that order; junction bases with no gene match: 9. The CDR3 is made up of 16 amino acids. This rearrangement joins TRBV12-3 or TRBV12-4 to TRBJ2-2; TRBD1 aligns across 8 bases. Sequences were derived from PBMCs, mostly from graft donor cells, sampled 360 days after TCRalphabeta/CD19-depleted stem cell transplant. The TCR was taken from a male patient younger than 18 who had a stem cell transplant for acute myeloid leukemia, so the T cells may come from the graft donor. The DNA for the CDR3 is TGTGCCAGCAGTCCTCGACAGGGGAAGGTCACCGGGGAGCTGTTTTTT. Translation: CASSPRQGKVTGELFF.